A selection of T cell receptor beta chains follows, all from one sample in a study of cytomegalovirus exposure and HLA in healthy donors. Repertoires were generated with immunoSEQ multiplex PCR, while TCRdb's copy carries only in-frame clones and drops some. The sample includes 90,000 to 100,000 clones, more than 60% of them seen just once. The source material was PBMCs. The receptors were gathered from a man between 60 and 70 years old in good health and CMV-seropositive. Each CDR3 is given with its conserved first and last residue.

J: TRBJ2-3; V: TRBV7-2; CDR3: CASRTTDTQYF
J: TRBJ2-2; V: TRBV11-2; CDR3: CASSFGAGVTGELFF
J: TRBJ2-3; V: TRBV5-4; CDR3: CASTTGLLADTDTQYF
J: TRBJ1-2; V: TRBV15; CDR3: CATSSQTTGPDSGYTF
J: TRBJ1-1; V: TRBV2; CDR3: CARNRGRNTEAFF
J: TRBJ1-6; V: TRBV7-9; CDR3: CASSLVGGSPLHF
J: TRBJ2-2; V: TRBV6-5; CDR3: CASSALSETGELFF
J: TRBJ2-1; V: TRBV7-9; CDR3: CASSLRSASGGASEQFF
J: TRBJ2-4; V: TRBV28; CDR3: CASKERGGVNIQYF
J: TRBJ2-6; V: TRBV5-1; CDR3: CASSLRDGANVLTF
J: TRBJ1-2; V: TRBV29-1; CDR3: CSVFSGTGNGYTF
J: TRBJ2-1; V: TRBV7-9; CDR3: CASSSGLAPREFF
J: TRBJ1-2; V: TRBV30; CDR3: CAWSVQLGNYGYTF
J: TRBJ1-2; V: TRBV5-1; CDR3: CASSLGQGDYGYTF
J: TRBJ1-5; V: TRBV5-1; CDR3: CASTNSNQPQHF
J: TRBJ2-2; V: TRBV10-2; CDR3: CASREALNTGELFF
J: TRBJ2-1; V: TRBV6-4; CDR3: CASSRWASGGGLSSYNEQFF
J: TRBJ1-5; V: TRBV7-9; CDR3: CASSAGQGNQPQHF
J: TRBJ2-1; V: TRBV11-1; CDR3: CASSAQGAGNEQFF
J: TRBJ1-2; V: TRBV9; CDR3: CASSVAGLDREAGYTF
J: TRBJ2-2; V: TRBV19; CDR3: CASSTTGNTGELFF
J: TRBJ2-2; V: TRBV5-1; CDR3: CASSLVSGTGELFF
J: TRBJ1-5; V: TRBV7-9; CDR3: CASSPDAGTGLQPQHF
J: TRBJ1-1; V: TRBV19; CDR3: CASSAEKNTEAFF
J: TRBJ2-7; V: TRBV7-8; CDR3: CASSLGQGAAEQYF
J: TRBJ2-7; V: TRBV6-4; CDR3: CASGDRGLPPTFYEQYF
J: TRBJ2-1; V: TRBV30; CDR3: CASRGGANEQFF
J: TRBJ2-7; V: TRBV6-5; CDR3: CASSYSRQGGYEQYF
J: TRBJ2-2; V: TRBV27; CDR3: CASTKDEVYGELFF
J: TRBJ2-3; V: TRBV30; CDR3: CAWSVGTSGGPSTDTQYF
J: TRBJ2-1; V: TRBV12-5; CDR3: CASGWGLAPFF
J: TRBJ1-5; V: TRBV7-2; CDR3: CASSQGQGSARPQHF
J: TRBJ2-1; V: TRBV2; CDR3: CASSKRRTSGLLAEGNEQFF
J: TRBJ1-3; V: TRBV27; CDR3: CASRVSGFPGNTIYF
J: TRBJ1-1; V: TRBV5-1; CDR3: CASSLRGAAGGTEAFF
J: TRBJ1-5; V: TRBV28; CDR3: CASSLLGRGQPQHF
J: TRBJ2-7; V: TRBV6-5; CDR3: CAGGGATYEQYF
J: TRBJ1-4; V: TRBV6-5; CDR3: CATKTGGIEKLFF
J: TRBJ1-1; V: TRBV19; CDR3: CASSIGPGRGEAFF
J: TRBJ1-2; V: TRBV27; CDR3: CASSPLPGTDEGGYTF
J: TRBJ1-4; V: TRBV5-5; CDR3: CASSLIVRGEGEKLFF
J: TRBJ2-1; V: TRBV18; CDR3: CASSLMRGEQFF
J: TRBJ1-3; V: TRBV5-1; CDR3: CASSIQGSGNTIYF
J: TRBJ2-3; V: TRBV15; CDR3: CATTPDGGSVDTQYF
J: TRBJ2-1; V: TRBV25-1; CDR3: CASRESGQGYNEQFF
J: TRBJ2-7; V: TRBV5-1; CDR3: CASSLGGGEQYF
J: TRBJ2-5; V: TRBV7-6; CDR3: CASIQRGGAETQYF
J: TRBJ1-2; V: TRBV28; CDR3: CASQGQGGVYGYTF
J: TRBJ2-7; V: TRBV7-2; CDR3: CASSPLNLGSYEQYF
J: TRBJ1-1; V: TRBV5-4; CDR3: CASSLETRANTEAFF
J: TRBJ1-5; V: TRBV11-2; CDR3: CASSLETGGNQPQHF
J: TRBJ2-7; V: TRBV10-2; CDR3: CASSTGRYEQYF
J: TRBJ1-1; V: TRBV13; CDR3: CASSSDSKIAEAFF
J: TRBJ2-5; V: TRBV2; CDR3: CASSEASTGEQYF
J: -; V: TRBV7-9; CDR3: CASSSGTGEYEQYF
J: TRBJ2-3; V: TRBV10-1; CDR3: CASSESKQELDTQYF
J: TRBJ2-7; V: TRBV27; CDR3: CASHRAGGYEQYF
J: TRBJ1-3; V: TRBV9; CDR3: CASSVDAAGNTIYF
J: TRBJ2-7; V: TRBV5-1; CDR3: CASGGGQGSEQYF
J: TRBJ2-3; V: TRBV18; CDR3: CASSPIGGVRTDTQYF